Included here is one T cell receptor (beta chain) sequence, with context. The data originate from a study of blood T cell repertoires in COVID-19. Looking at the study overall: Samples taken during acute and convalescent COVID-19 were collected in the United States, Italy and Spain. Sources were T cells, B-cell-depleted T cells, or PBMCs; the material itself was cDNA or gDNA.

Per the original data handling: Amplification of reference gene primers was used by the study to estimate nucleated cell counts. Produced via immunoSEQ multiplex PCR; TCRdb's table is partial and in-frame only. V, J and clone size are those of that table, while D and trimming were read from the DNA. There are under 200,000 clones in the sample; about 86% occur only once, and 5.5% to 7% lies in the top ten. Germline lookup yields CDR1 MNHNS and CDR2 SASEGT. The CDR3 spans 15 residues. The V end was cut by 3 bases, the J end by 2 bases, with 11 bases between. The chain joins TRBV6-1 to TRBJ1-3, with D maybe TRBD1 (6 bases). Sequenced input: peripheral blood. The receptor was derived from a man aged 45 to 65 with active or convalescent COVID-19. The chain's CDR3 is CASSEDRPAGNTIYF. DNA for the CDR3: TGTGCCAGCAGTGAGGACAGACCTGCTGGAAACACCATATATTTT.